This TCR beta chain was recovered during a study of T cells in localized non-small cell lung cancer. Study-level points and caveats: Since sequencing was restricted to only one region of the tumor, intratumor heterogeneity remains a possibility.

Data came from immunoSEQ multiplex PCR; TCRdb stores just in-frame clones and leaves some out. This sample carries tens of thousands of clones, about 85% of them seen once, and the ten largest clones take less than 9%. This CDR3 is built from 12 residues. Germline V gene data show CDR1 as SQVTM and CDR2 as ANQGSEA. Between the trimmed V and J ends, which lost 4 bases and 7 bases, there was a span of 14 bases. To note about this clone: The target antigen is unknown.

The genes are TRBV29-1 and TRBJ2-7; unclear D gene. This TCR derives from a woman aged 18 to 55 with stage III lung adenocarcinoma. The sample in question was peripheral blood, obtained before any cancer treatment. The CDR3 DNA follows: TGCAGCGTTGGAGAGGAGTACGAGGAGCAGTACTTC. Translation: CSVGEEYEEQYF.